This T cell receptor beta chain is from a study of tumor-infiltrating lymphocytes in localized non-small cell lung cancer. Data came from immunoSEQ multiplex PCR; TCRdb stores just in-frame clones and leaves some out. In the table there are several thousand clones, approximately 66% of which are singletons. Germline loops: CDR1 KGHSH, CDR2 LQKENI. Deletions cut 3 bases from V and 7 bases from J, with 15 bases between. The CDR3 loop spans 14 amino acids. This clone was counted only a few times. The V and J genes are TRBV18 and TRBJ1-1; perhaps TRBD1 as D (5 bases). Material: lung tumor tissue. The clonotype was recovered from a human donor with non-small cell lung cancer. In DNA, the CDR3 is TGTGCCAGCTCACCCCTGGGGCACTCCAGTGAAGCTTTCTTT. Protein product: CASSPLGHSSEAFF.